The sequence of this T cell receptor beta chain was determined in a study of cytomegalovirus exposure and HLA in healthy donors. This clone was counted only a few times. Its antigen is unidentified. Study-level findings and limits: Available immune exposure information was restricted to CMV serostatus only. A list of 164 TCR beta chains associated with cytomegalovirus was given. In a later analysis, TCR beta V- and J-gene trimming was associated with a missense DCLRE1C variant.

Primers for the PCR totalled 60 Vbeta and 13 Jbeta. Sequencing was performed with immunoSEQ multiplex PCR; in TCRdb, only in-frame clones are kept and a portion is missing. The repertoire has some 130,000 clones, around 80% of them found once; the top ten carry about 4.3%. It was healthy bone marrow donors who served as donors. The germline V and J ends were trimmed by 0 bases and 0 bases, with 4 bases remaining between them. The CDR3 totals 14 residues. Germline CDR1 reads SGDLS; CDR2 reads YYNGEE. What was sequenced was PBMCs. This TCR was recovered from a man aged 25-40 years in good health. V and J are TRBV9 and TRBJ1-3; no firm D call. In DNA form, the CDR3 reads TGTGCCAGCAGCGTAGCGTCCTCTGGAAACACCATATATTTT. Amino acid sequence: CASSVASSGNTIYF.